This is a list of T cell receptor beta chains from one sample in a study of CD8 T cells in Susac syndrome. MiXCR, applied by TCRdb to the immunoSEQ multiplex PCR reads, yields one record per CDR3 protein. Of 200,000 to 250,000 distinct CDR3 sequences in the sample, roughly 93% were seen once. Sample: CD4+ T cells from PBMCs. These receptor sequences come from a human donor with multiple sclerosis. CDR3s leave out the opening cysteine and the closing phenylalanine or tryptophan. The D gene is left open where the match is weak. Size is omitted from some rows. Given values are once, few, many or a class for expanded clones.

size,D,V,J,CDR3
NA,TRBD2,TRBV5-1,TRBJ2-1,ASSLSSGGVNNEQF
NA,NA,TRBV18,TRBJ1-3,ASSPDSRGSGNTIY
NA,NA,TRBV5-1,TRBJ2-3,ASSLDRFTDTQY
NA,TRBD2,TRBV2,TRBJ2-3,ASSDPAGLEVGDTQY
NA,NA,TRBV19,TRBJ2-1,ASSRGYSDNEQF
NA,TRBD1,TRBV24-1,TRBJ2-4,ATSDSTGGFGKNIQY
NA,TRBD1,TRBV19,TRBJ1-5,ASSMGQGAHQPQH
NA,NA,TRBV19,TRBJ1-2,ASSTENPYFGYT
NA,NA,TRBV2,TRBJ1-4,ASGIRDEKLF
NA,NA,TRBV7-6,TRBJ1-4,ASSLGGGREKLF
NA,NA,TRBV19,TRBJ1-1,ASSINRDTEAF
NA,NA,TRBV19,TRBJ1-1,ASKGAEAF
once,TRBD1,TRBV7-8,TRBJ2-1,ASSSFGTDDYNEQF
NA,NA,TRBV7-9,TRBJ1-2,ASSLVNYGYT
NA,NA,TRBV6-6,TRBJ2-1,ASSSAWTEQF
NA,TRBD1,TRBV12-5,TRBJ1-5,ASGEQGAGQPQH
NA,TRBD2,TRBV5-1,TRBJ2-5,ASRTSGVETQY
NA,NA,TRBV30,TRBJ2-3,AWDTSARTDTQY
NA,NA,TRBV5-4,TRBJ1-3,ASSQNGRSISGNTIY
NA,TRBD1,TRBV29-1,TRBJ1-3,SVRTGASGNTIY
NA,NA,TRBV20-1,TRBJ2-7,SAAFSQGLDDEQY
once,NA,TRBV12-3/TRBV12-4,TRBJ2-3,ASSLGRQEAQY
NA,NA,TRBV23-1,TRBJ2-1,ASSQRKLVSILLTDTAHEQF
once,TRBD2,TRBV19,TRBJ2-1,ASSIEGLGNEQF
NA,NA,TRBV29-1,TRBJ1-1,SVDLPLGGTEAF
NA,TRBD2,TRBV11-2,TRBJ2-1,ASSPEGSGGYNEQF
NA,TRBD1,TRBV29-1,TRBJ2-2,SVSGTGSSAGELF
NA,NA,TRBV3-1,TRBJ2-7,ASSQGSISYEQY
NA,TRBD2,TRBV14,TRBJ2-5,ASSQEGLAGAQETQY
NA,NA,TRBV7-8,TRBJ1-5,ASSLSRVYSNQPQH
NA,NA,TRBV6-5,TRBJ1-4,ASSPNRVNEKLF
NA,TRBD1,TRBV7-9,TRBJ1-1,ASRFRTGGTEAF
NA,TRBD1,TRBV4-1,TRBJ1-1,ASSQSGTGVNTEAF
NA,TRBD1,TRBV7-9,TRBJ2-2,ASSAPGQGQNTGELF
NA,TRBD1,TRBV12-3/TRBV12-4,TRBJ2-1,ASSSRRTGTNEQF
NA,TRBD2,TRBV7-9,TRBJ2-7,AGETSGTAQY
once,NA,TRBV5-4,TRBJ1-1,ASSLITGRNTEAF
NA,NA,TRBV29-1,TRBJ2-7,SVEDRSEQY
NA,NA,TRBV6-4,TRBJ2-1,ASSVSEGSYNEQF
NA,NA,TRBV3-1,TRBJ2-5,ASSQDQRGQETQY
NA,NA,TRBV7-9,TRBJ2-2,ASPPGVSNTGELF
NA,TRBD1,TRBV6-2/TRBV6-3,TRBJ1-5,ASRTDRGNSNQPQH
few,NA,TRBV12-3/TRBV12-4,TRBJ2-5,ASRGLQETQY
NA,TRBD1,TRBV7-2,TRBJ2-3,ASSPRVPGTARDTQY
NA,TRBD2,TRBV20-1,TRBJ2-7,SARDRGEAKQY
NA,TRBD2,TRBV15,TRBJ2-3,ATSRDLSGGPGDTQY
NA,NA,TRBV5-6,TRBJ2-5,ASSREPNRQETQY
NA,NA,TRBV25-1,TRBJ2-2,ASSEYRGWNTGELF
NA,TRBD2,TRBV7-8,TRBJ2-6,ASSLVAGGSGANVLT
NA,NA,TRBV19,TRBJ2-1,ATWAGFYNEQF
few,NA,TRBV9,TRBJ2-5,ASSAGGGETQY
NA,NA,TRBV30,TRBJ2-2,AWMRNTGELF
NA,NA,TRBV7-6,TRBJ2-3,ASSLGAAGAADTQY
NA,NA,TRBV3-1,TRBJ1-5,ASSQGQGEQPQH
NA,NA,TRBV12-3/TRBV12-4,TRBJ1-1,ASSSVPVGNTEAF
NA,TRBD1,TRBV20-1,TRBJ1-6,SAGHTGGNSPLH